Listed below are T cell receptor beta chains from one sample, sequenced in a study of shared clonotypes between healthy human individuals. Produced via immunoSEQ multiplex PCR; TCRdb's table is partial and in-frame only. The repertoire has about 110,000 clones, approximately 70% of them found once; the top ten carry over 20%. The sequencing sample was made of memory CD8+ T cells sorted from blood. These receptors came from a woman in her 30s in good health. CDR3s include the opening cysteine and the closing phenylalanine or tryptophan. D genes are given only for firm matches. The size entry is marked missing in some rows and otherwise reads once, few, many or a size class.

clone_size cdr3_length j_call d_call v_call cdr3_nt cdr3_aa
NA 16 TRBJ2-5 NA TRBV15 TGTGCCACCAGCAGAGGGCGAGAAGGGACGCAAGAGACCCAGTACTTC CATSRGREGTQETQYF
NA 20 TRBJ1-2 NA TRBV4-1 TGCGCCAGCAGCCAAGATCTGGGTCAGAGTACAAACTATGAGGGTTATGGCTACACCTTC CASSQDLGQSTNYEGYGYTF
NA 15 TRBJ2-1 TRBD2 TRBV6-1 TGTGCCAGCAGTGAATTGGCGGGGGAAAAAAATGAGCAGTTCTTC CASSELAGEKNEQFF
medium-sized 16 TRBJ2-1 TRBD2 TRBV4-2 TGTGCCAGCAGCCAAGATGCAGCGGGAGCCTACAATGAGCAGTTCTTC CASSQDAAGAYNEQFF
NA 17 TRBJ2-5 TRBD2 TRBV18 TGTGCCAGCTCACCACACAGTCTAGCGGGGTGGCGTGAGACCCAGTACTTC CASSPHSLAGWRETQYF
NA 15 TRBJ2-4 NA TRBV18 TGTGCCAGCTCACCACCAATCGGCTGGGGAAACATTCAGTACTTC CASSPPIGWGNIQYF
NA 12 TRBJ2-7 TRBD2 TRBV7-2 TGTGCCAGCAGCGGGAGGGGCTATGTGCAGTACTTC CASSGRGYVQYF
NA 14 TRBJ2-7 TRBD2 TRBV30 TGTGCCTGGAGTGTAGCACTAGCGGGTGCGGCGCAGTACTTC CAWSVALAGAAQYF
NA 15 TRBJ2-1 TRBD2 TRBV2 TGTGCCAGCAGTGAATGGGGGGGGAACGACTATGAGCAGTTCTTC CASSEWGGNDYEQFF
NA 13 TRBJ1-1 TRBD1 TRBV5-8 TGTGCCAGCAGCTTGGGACAGGGATGGGAAGCTTTCTTT CASSLGQGWEAFF
NA 18 TRBJ2-3 NA TRBV5-6 TGTGCCAGCAGCTTGGTCCCGGGAGTGGGAGCCCGCACAGATACGCAGTATTTT CASSLVPGVGARTDTQYF
NA 20 TRBJ2-7 TRBD2 TRBV10-2 TGCGCCAGCAGTGATGCCCTCGGGATAGTTTTAGCGGGAGGGCCGGAAGAGCAGTACTTC CASSDALGIVLAGGPEEQYF
NA 14 TRBJ2-7 NA TRBV5-1 TGCGCCAGCAGCTTGGAACTAGGGACCTACGAGCAGTACTTC CASSLELGTYEQYF
NA 15 TRBJ2-2 TRBD1 TRBV11-1 TGTGCCAGCAGCTTGGGACAGGCGTACACCGGGGAGCTGTTTTTT CASSLGQAYTGELFF
NA 14 TRBJ1-4 TRBD1 TRBV4-2 TGTGCCAGCAGCCCGGACAGGGGGCCACCCCAACTGTTTTTT CASSPDRGPPQLFF
NA 13 TRBJ1-2 NA TRBV28 TGTGCCAGCAGTTTCATAGGGCTCTATGGCTACACCTTC CASSFIGLYGYTF
NA 16 TRBJ1-3 TRBD1 TRBV7-9 TGTGCCAGCAGCCCCCAACAGGGGACCTCTGGAAACACCATATATTTT CASSPQQGTSGNTIYF
NA 14 TRBJ1-5 TRBD1 TRBV7-8 TGTGCCAGCAGCTCCGTAGGACAGGATCAGCCCCAGCATTTT CASSSVGQDQPQHF
NA 15 TRBJ2-1 NA TRBV6-4 TGTGCCAGCAGTGACGGGGAGCGCTCCTACAATGAGCAGTTCTTC CASSDGERSYNEQFF
NA 16 TRBJ2-7 NA TRBV7-2 TGTGCCAGCAGCCAAGATCTGGGGAAGGGCTCCTACGAGCAGTACTTC CASSQDLGKGSYEQYF
NA 15 TRBJ2-7 TRBD1 TRBV7-8 TGTGCCAGCAGCTGGGGACAGGTCCCCTCCTACGAGCAGTACTTC CASSWGQVPSYEQYF
few 14 TRBJ2-2 TRBD2 TRBV2 TGTGCCAGCGAAGCGGGAGCGGGAACCGGGGAGCTGTTTTTT CASEAGAGTGELFF
few 14 TRBJ2-7 NA TRBV5-1 TGCGCCAGCAGCCTCCTGGGCGTTAGGGACGAGCAGTACTTC CASSLLGVRDEQYF
NA 14 TRBJ2-2 NA TRBV5-4 TGTGCCAGCAGCCCCCCGGAGGTAACCGGGGAGCTGTTTTTT CASSPPEVTGELFF